Listed below are T cell receptor beta chains from one sample, sequenced in a study of control samples from healthy donors and cancer patients. Profiling relied on immunoSEQ multiplex PCR, and the TCRdb table lists in-frame clones only, not all of them. This table has some 79,000 clones, more than 85% appearing once. Sequenced material: blood. These receptors were taken from a woman between 45 and 60 years old in good health. Each CDR3 is given with its conserved first and last residue. The D gene is left open where the match is weak. Clone size is not always given. Where it is, it says once, few, many or a class for expanded clones.

j_call d_call clone_size v_call cdr3_aa cdr3_nt
TRBJ2-1 NA NA TRBV28 CASSPYQGLVGGNEQFF TGTGCCAGCAGTCCCTACCAGGGGCTTGTTGGGGGCAATGAGCAGTTCTTC
TRBJ1-6 TRBD1 NA TRBV6-6 CASSRRQGTPLHF TGTGCCAGCAGTCGTCGACAGGGCACACCCCTCCACTTT
TRBJ1-2 NA once TRBV5-6 CASWPTGEEYGYTF TGTGCCAGCTGGCCGACGGGGGAAGAGTATGGCTACACCTTC
TRBJ1-4 NA NA TRBV4-2 CASSQVGQGGEKLFF TGTGCCAGCAGCCAAGTTGGTCAGGGAGGTGAAAAACTGTTTTTT
TRBJ1-6 NA NA TRBV5-4 CASKKGQDNSPLHF TGTGCCAGCAAAAAGGGGCAAGATAATTCACCCCTCCACTTT
TRBJ2-7 NA NA TRBV5-1 CASSLAAGGSREQYF TGCGCCAGCAGCTTGGCCGCCGGGGGAAGTAGGGAGCAGTACTTC
TRBJ2-7 NA NA TRBV11-2 CASRYGQGYSYEQYF TGTGCCAGCAGGTACGGACAAGGGTATTCCTACGAGCAGTACTTC
TRBJ1-2 NA NA TRBV15 CATSSLNYYGYTF TGTGCCACCAGCAGCCTTAATTACTATGGCTACACCTTC
TRBJ2-5 TRBD2 NA TRBV3-1/TRBV3-2 CASSQGGGRESETQYF TGTGCCAGCAGCCAAGGTGGTGGGCGGGAGAGCGAGACCCAGTACTTC
TRBJ2-1 NA once TRBV24-1 CATSDGYPSYNEQFF TGTGCCACCAGTGATGGGTACCCCTCCTACAATGAGCAGTTCTTC
TRBJ1-5 NA NA TRBV6-5 CASNLRHQPQHF TGTGCCAGCAACCTACGACATCAGCCCCAGCATTTT
TRBJ2-2 TRBD1 NA TRBV5-1 CASSLRQGDTGELFF TGCGCCAGCAGCTTGAGGCAGGGGGACACCGGGGAGCTGTTTTTT
TRBJ1-1 NA once TRBV28 CASSSRGEAFF TGTGCCAGCAGTTCCAGGGGTGAAGCTTTCTTT
TRBJ2-1 NA NA TRBV18 CASSPGEEQFF TGTGCCAGCTCCCCAGGAGAGGAGCAGTTCTTC
TRBJ2-1 NA NA TRBV9 CASSVGPGLDEQFF TGTGCCAGCAGCGTAGGACCGGGGCTCGATGAGCAGTTCTTC
TRBJ2-1 TRBD1 few TRBV5-1 CASSPTQGVGDYNEQFF TGCGCCAGCAGCCCCACACAGGGGGTGGGTGACTACAATGAGCAGTTCTTC
TRBJ1-5 NA few TRBV30 CAWRGSYSNQPQHF TGTGCCTGGAGAGGGTCCTATAGCAATCAGCCCCAGCATTTT
TRBJ2-5 TRBD1 NA TRBV5-4 CASSTPGQGEETQYF TGTGCCAGCAGCACGCCGGGACAGGGGGAGGAGACCCAGTACTTC
TRBJ2-3 TRBD1 NA TRBV29-1 CSVWTGGGTDTQYF TGCAGCGTTTGGACAGGCGGCGGCACAGATACGCAGTATTTT
TRBJ1-1 NA NA TRBV5-6 CASSLSSWGVNTEAFF TGTGCCAGCAGCTTGTCCTCCTGGGGGGTGAACACTGAAGCTTTCTTT